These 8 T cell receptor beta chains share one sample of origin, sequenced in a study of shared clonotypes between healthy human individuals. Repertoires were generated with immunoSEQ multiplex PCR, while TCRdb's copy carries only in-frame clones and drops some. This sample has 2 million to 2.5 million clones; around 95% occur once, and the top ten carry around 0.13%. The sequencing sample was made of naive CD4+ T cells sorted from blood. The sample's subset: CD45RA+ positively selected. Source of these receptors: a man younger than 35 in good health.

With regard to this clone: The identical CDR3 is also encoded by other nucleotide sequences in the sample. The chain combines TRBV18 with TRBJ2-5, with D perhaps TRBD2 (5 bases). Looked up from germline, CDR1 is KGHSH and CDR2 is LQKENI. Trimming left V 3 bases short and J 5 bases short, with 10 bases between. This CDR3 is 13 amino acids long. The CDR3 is CASSPPGIETQYF. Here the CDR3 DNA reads TGTGCCAGCTCACCTCCGGGGATCGAGACCCAGTACTTC.

Written as DNA, the CDR3 is TGCGCCAGCAGCCTCGTCGGGGCCAGGGAATCTGGCTACACCTTC. This sequence encodes CASSLVGARESGYTF. This rearrangement joins TRBV5-1 to TRBJ1-2, with D maybe TRBD1 (5 bases). The CDR3 contains 15 residues. Germline-derived CDR1 and CDR2 are SGHRS and YFSETQ. V was pared by 4 bases and J by 7 bases, with 20 bases between.

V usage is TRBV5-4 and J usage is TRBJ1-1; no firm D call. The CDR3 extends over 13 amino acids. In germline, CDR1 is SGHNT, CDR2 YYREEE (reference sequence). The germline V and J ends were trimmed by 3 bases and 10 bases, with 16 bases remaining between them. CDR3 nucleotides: TGTGCCAGCAGCTGGGCGGGGAGGGAATCAGCTTTCTTT. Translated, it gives CASSWAGRESAFF. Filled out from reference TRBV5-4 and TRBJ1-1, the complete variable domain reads ETGVTQSPTHLIKTRGQQVTLRCSSQSGHNTVSWYQQALGQGPQFIFQYYREEENGRGNFPPRFSGLQFPNYSSELNVNALELDDSALYLCASSWAGRESAFFGQGTRLTVV.

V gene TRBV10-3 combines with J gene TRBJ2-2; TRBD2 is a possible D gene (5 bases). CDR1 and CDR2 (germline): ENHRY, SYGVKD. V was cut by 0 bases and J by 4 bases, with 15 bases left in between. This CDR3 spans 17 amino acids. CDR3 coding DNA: TGTGCCATCAGTGAGTCAATCTTCCGGGCGGGCACCGGGGAGCTGTTTTTT. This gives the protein CAISESIFRAGTGELFF.

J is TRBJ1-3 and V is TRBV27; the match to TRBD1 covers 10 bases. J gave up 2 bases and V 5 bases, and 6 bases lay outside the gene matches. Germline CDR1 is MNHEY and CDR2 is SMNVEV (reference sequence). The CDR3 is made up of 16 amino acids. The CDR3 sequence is CASSVTGTGAGNTIYF. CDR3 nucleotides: TGTGCCAGCAGTGTCACCGGGACAGGGGCTGGAAACACCATATATTTT.

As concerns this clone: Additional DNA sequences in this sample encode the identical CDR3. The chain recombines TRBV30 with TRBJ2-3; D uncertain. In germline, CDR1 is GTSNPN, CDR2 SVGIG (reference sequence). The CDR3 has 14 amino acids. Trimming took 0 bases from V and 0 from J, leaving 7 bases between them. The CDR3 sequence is CAWSVGSSTDTQYF. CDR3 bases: TGTGCCTGGAGTGTGGGTTCCAGCACAGATACGCAGTATTTT.

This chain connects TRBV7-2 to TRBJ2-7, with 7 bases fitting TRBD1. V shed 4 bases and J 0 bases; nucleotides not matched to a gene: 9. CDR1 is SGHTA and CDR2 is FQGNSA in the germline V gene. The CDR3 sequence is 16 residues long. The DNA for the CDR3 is TGTGCCAGCAGCTCTCCCGGGACAGCGAACTCCTACGAGCAGTACTTC. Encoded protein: CASSSPGTANSYEQYF.

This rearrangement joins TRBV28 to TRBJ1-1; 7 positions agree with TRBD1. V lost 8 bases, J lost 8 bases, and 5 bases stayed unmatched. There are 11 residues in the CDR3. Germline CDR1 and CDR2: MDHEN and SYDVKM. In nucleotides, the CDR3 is TGTGCCAGCGGCCGGGACAGAGAAGCTTTCTTT. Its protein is CASGRDREAFF.